This T cell receptor delta chain was identified in a study of Vδ1+ human thymocytes. This clone was recorded a few times. What it binds is unknown. Study-level results: Unlike peripheral blood Vdelta1+ controls, thymic delta-chain sequences included approximately 20% Vdelta2 and few Vdelta3. In the thymus, TRG and TRD repertoires looked highly polyclonal with Gaussian CDR3 lengths. Bulk repertoire data may be misinterpreted because of unexpected Vdelta2 sequences.

Alphabeta T cells were depleted, then CD3+ Vdelta1+ Vdelta2- thymocytes were FACS-sorted. Purity of the sorted Vdelta1+ thymocytes ranged from 98% to 99.6%. Germline V gene sequence: CDR1 GEAIGNYY, CDR2 EKD. The CDR3 spans 25 residues. The V gene end was trimmed by 0 bases and the J gene end by 0 bases; junction bases not matched to a gene: 28. The template was reverse-transcribed extracted RNA. CDR3 amplicons came from multiplex PCR with pooled V-gene forward and constant-region reverse primers. TCRdb reanalyzed the multiplex PCR reads using CATT. This sample has about 58,000 delta-chain clones; about 14% occur once, and the top ten carry 0.39%.

Sequenced: Vdelta1+ gamma-delta thymocytes from the thymus. The subset is: FACS-sorted CD3+ TCRalphabeta- TCRVdelta1+ TCRVdelta2- thymocytes. The sequence was collected from a girl under two years old who had congenital heart surgery. This chain links TRDV2 with TRDJ1; 12 bases map to TRDD3. CDR3: CACDTLNTDLLYWGIPPLYTDKLIF. The CDR3 region has the DNA TGTGCCTGTGACACCTTAAATACGGATCTTCTTTACTGGGGGATACCCCCCCTGTACACCGATAAACTCATCTTT.